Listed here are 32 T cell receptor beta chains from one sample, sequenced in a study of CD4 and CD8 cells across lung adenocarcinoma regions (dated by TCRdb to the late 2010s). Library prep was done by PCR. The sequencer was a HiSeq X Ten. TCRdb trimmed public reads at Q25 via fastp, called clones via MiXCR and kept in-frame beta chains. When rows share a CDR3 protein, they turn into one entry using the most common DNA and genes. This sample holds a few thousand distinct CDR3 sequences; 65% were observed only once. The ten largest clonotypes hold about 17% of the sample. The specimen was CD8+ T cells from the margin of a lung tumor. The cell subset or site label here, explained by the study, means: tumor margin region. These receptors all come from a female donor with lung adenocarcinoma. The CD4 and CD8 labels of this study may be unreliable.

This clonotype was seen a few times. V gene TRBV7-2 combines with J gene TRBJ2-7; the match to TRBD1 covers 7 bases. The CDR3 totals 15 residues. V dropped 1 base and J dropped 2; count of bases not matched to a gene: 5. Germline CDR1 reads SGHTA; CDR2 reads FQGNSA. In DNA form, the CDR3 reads TGTGCCAGCAGCTTAGGGCCTACAGGGGCCTACGAGCAGTACTTC. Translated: CASSLGPTGAYEQYF.

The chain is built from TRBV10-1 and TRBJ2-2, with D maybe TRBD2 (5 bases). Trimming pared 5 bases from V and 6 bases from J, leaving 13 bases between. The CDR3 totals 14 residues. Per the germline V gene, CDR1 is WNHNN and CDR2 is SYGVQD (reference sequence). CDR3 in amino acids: CASSPSTEAGELFF. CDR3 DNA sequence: TGCGCCAGCAGTCCTTCCACGGAGGCCGGGGAGCTGTTTTTT.

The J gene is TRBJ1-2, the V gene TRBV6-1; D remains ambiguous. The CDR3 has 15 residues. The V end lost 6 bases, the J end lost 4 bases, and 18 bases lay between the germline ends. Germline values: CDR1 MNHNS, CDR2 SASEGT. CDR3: CASRDSPLGGYGYTF. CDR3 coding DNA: TGTGCCAGCAGGGATTCTCCCTTGGGTGGCTATGGCTACACCTTC.

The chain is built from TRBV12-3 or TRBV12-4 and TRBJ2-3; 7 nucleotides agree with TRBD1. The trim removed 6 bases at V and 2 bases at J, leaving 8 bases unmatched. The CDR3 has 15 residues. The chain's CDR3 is CASSRHGQDTDTQYF. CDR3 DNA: TGTGCCAGCAGCCGACACGGACAGGACACAGATACGCAGTATTTT.

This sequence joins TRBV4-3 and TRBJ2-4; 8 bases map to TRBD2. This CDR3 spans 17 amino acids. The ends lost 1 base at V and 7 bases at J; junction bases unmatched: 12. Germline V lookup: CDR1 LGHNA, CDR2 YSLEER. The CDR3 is CASSQGMSGTSWNIQYF. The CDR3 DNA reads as TGCGCCAGCAGCCAAGGGATGTCAGGGACTAGTTGGAACATTCAGTACTTC.

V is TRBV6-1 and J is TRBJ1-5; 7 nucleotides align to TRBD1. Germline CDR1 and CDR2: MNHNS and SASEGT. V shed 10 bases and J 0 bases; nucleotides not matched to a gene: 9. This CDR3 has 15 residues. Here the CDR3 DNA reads TGTGCCAACAGCCTTGGGACAGATAGCAATCAGCCCCAGCATTTT. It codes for CANSLGTDSNQPQHF.

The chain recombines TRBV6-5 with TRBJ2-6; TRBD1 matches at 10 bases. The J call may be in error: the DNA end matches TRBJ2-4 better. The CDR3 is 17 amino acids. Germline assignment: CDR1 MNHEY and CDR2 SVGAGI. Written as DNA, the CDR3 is TGTGCCAGCAGTTACTCGCCCGGGACAGGGGTCACAGACATTCAGTACTTC. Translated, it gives CASSYSPGTGVTDIQYF.

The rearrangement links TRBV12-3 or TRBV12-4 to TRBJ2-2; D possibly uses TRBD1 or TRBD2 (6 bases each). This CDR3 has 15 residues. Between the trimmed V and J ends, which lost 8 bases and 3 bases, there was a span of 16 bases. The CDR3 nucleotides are TGTGCCAGCGGTAGAGGGGGGTCCTACACCGGGGAGCTGTTTTTT. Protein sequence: CASGRGGSYTGELFF.

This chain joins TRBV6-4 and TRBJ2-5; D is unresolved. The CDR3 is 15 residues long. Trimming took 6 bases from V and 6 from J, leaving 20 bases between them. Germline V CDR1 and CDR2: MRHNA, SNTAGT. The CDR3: CASRNCYLCLKTQYF. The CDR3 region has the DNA TGTGCCAGCAGAAACTGCTACCTTTGCCTTAAGACCCAGTACTTC.

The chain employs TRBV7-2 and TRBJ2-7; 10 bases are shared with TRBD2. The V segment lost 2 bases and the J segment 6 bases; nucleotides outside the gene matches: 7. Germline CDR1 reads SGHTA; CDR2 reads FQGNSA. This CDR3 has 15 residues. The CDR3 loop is CASSLWLAGAREQYF. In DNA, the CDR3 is TGTGCCAGCAGCTTATGGCTAGCGGGAGCTCGCGAGCAGTACTTC.

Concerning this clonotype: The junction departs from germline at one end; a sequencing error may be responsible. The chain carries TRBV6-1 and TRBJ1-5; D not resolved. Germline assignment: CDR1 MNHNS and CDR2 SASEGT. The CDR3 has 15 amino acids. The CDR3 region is CASSEAQAGHHPQHF. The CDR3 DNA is TGTGCCAGCAGTGAAGCTCAGGCAGGCCATCACCCCCAGCATTTT.

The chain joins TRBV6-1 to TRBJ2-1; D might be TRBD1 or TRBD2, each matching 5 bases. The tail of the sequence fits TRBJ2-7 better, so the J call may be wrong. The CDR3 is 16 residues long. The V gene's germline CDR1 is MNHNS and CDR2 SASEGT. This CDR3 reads CASSDPHGTGSIEQYF. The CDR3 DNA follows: TGTGCCAGCAGTGATCCTCACGGGACGGGGTCTATCGAGCAGTACTTC.

The CDR3 DNA reads TGTGCCAGCAGGAGGACTAGCGGGATAACCACAGATACGCAGTATTTT. This codes for CASRRTSGITTDTQYF. This rearrangement joins TRBV6-1 to TRBJ2-3; 12 nucleotides line up with TRBD2. Germline V gene sequence: CDR1 MNHNS, CDR2 SASEGT. The junction had 6 bases not matched to a gene; V was cut back by 6 bases and J by 2 bases. CDR3 length: 16 amino acids.

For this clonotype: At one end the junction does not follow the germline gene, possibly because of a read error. The CDR3 spells CAGTDGTGDTETQYF. In DNA, the CDR3 is TGTGCCGGGACCGATGGGACAGGTGACACAGAGACGCAGTATTTT. This rearrangement joins TRBV10-3 to TRBJ2-3, with 8 positions matching TRBD1. Germline CDR1 and CDR2: ENHRY and SYGVKD. The CDR3 spans 15 residues.

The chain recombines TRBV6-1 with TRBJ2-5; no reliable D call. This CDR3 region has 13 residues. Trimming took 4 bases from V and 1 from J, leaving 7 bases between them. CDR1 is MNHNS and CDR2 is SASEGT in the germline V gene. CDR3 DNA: TGTGCCAGCAGTGTAGGGATCCAAGAGACCCAGTACTTC. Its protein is CASSVGIQETQYF.

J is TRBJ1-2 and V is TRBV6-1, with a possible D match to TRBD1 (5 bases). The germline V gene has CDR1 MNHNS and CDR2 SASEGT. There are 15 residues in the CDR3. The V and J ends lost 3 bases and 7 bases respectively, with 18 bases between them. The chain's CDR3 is CASSDIRIRGGGYTF. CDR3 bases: TGTGCCAGCAGTGATATCAGAATAAGGGGAGGTGGCTACACCTTC.

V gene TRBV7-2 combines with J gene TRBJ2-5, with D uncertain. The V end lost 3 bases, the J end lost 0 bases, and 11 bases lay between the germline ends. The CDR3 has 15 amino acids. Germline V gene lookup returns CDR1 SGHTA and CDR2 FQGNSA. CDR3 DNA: TGTGCCAGCAGCTTGAACGGCCAGTACCAAGAGACCCAGTACTTC. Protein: CASSLNGQYQETQYF.

CDR3 region: CASSTGASGAQETQYF. In nucleotides, the CDR3 is TGTGCCAGCAGTACCGGGGCTAGCGGAGCGCAAGAGACCCAGTACTTC. V usage is TRBV6-1 and J usage is TRBJ2-5, with 7 bases lining up with TRBD2. V trimming: 5 bases; J trimming: 2 bases; junction bases outside the gene matches: 11. The germline gives CDR1 MNHNS, CDR2 SASEGT. The CDR3 contains 16 residues.

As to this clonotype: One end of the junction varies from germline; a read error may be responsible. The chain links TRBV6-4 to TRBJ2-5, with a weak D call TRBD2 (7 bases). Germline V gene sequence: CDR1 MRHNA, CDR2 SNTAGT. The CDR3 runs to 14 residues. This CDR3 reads CAGSGGGGRETQYF. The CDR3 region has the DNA TGTGCGGGCAGTGGGGGCGGGGGCCGAGAGACGCAGTACTTC.

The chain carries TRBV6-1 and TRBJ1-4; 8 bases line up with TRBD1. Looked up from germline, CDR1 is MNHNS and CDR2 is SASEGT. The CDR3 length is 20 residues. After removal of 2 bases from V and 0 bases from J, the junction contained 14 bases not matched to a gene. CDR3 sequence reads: CASSEHWTGLFFSTNEKLFF. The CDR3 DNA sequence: TGTGCCAGCAGTGAACACTGGACAGGGCTGTTCTTCTCAACTAATGAAAAACTGTTTTTT.

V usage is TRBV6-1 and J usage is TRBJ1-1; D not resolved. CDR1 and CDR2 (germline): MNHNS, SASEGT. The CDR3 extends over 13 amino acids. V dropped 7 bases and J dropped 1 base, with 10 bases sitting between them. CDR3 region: CASKGVGNTEAFF. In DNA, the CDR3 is TGTGCCAGCAAGGGAGTAGGGAACACTGAAGCTTTCTTT.

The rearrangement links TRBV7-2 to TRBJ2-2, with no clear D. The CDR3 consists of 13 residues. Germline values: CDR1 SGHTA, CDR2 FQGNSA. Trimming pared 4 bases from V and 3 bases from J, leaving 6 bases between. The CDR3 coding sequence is TGTGCCAGCAGCTCCTATTACACCGGGGAGCTGTTTTTT. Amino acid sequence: CASSSYYTGELFF.

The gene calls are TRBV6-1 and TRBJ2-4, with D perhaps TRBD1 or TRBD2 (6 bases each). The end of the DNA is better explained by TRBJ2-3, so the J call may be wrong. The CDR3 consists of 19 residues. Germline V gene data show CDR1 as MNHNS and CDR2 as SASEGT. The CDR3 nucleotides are TGTGCCAGCAGGTCCGCCCCTTTCGGCGGGAAGGGGGGCAAAGATATTCAGTATTTT. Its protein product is CASRSAPFGGKGGKDIQYF.

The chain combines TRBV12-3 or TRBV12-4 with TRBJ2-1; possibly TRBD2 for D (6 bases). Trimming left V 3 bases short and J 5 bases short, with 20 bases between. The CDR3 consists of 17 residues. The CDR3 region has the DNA TGTGCCAGCAGTTTTGAGGGGAACACGGGACTCAACAATGAGCAGTTCTTC. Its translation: CASSFEGNTGLNNEQFF.

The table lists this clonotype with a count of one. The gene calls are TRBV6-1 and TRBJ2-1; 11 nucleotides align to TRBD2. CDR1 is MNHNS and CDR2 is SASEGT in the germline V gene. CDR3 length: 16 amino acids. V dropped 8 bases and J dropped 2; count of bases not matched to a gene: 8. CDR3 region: CASGDPGLAAYNEQFF. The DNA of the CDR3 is TGTGCCAGCGGGGACCCGGGACTAGCGGCCTACAATGAGCAGTTCTTC.

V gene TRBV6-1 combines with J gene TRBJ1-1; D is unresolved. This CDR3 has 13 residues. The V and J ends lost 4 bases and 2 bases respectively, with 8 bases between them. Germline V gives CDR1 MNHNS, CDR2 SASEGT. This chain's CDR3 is CASSVAVNTEAFF. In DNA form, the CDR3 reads TGTGCCAGCAGTGTGGCGGTAAACACTGAAGCTTTCTTT.

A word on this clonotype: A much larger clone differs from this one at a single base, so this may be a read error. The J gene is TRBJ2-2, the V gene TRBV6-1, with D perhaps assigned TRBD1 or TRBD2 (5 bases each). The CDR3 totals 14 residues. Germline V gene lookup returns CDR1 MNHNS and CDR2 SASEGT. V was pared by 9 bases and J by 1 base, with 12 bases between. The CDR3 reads CASTGAENTGELFF. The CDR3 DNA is TGTGCCAGTACCGGGGCTGAGAACACCGGGGAGCTGTTTTTT.

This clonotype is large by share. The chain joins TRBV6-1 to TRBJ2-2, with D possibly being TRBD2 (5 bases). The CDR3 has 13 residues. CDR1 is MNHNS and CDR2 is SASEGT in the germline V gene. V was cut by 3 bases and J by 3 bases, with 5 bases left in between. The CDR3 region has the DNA TGTGCCAGCAGTGACGGGGACACCGGGGAGCTGTTTTTT. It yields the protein CASSDGDTGELFF.

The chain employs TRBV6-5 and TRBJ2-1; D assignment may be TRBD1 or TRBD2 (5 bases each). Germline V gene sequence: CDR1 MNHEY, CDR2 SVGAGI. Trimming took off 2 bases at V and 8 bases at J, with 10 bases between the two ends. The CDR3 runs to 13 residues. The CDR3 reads CASSYRRGDEQFF. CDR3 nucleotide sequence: TGTGCCAGCAGTTACCGCCGGGGCGATGAGCAGTTCTTC.

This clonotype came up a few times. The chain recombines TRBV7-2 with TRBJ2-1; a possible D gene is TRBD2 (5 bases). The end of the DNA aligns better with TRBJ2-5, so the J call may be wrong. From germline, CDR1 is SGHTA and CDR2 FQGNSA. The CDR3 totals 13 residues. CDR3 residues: CASRVTGEETQYF. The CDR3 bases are TGTGCCAGCAGGGTCACCGGGGAAGAGACCCAGTACTTC.

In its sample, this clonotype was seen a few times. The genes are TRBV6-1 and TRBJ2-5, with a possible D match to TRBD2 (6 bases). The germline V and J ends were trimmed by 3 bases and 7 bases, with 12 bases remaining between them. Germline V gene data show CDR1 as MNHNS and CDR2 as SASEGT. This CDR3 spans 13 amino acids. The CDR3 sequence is CASSDRGSVTQYF. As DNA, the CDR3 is TGTGCCAGCAGTGACCGGGGGTCGGTGACCCAGTACTTC.

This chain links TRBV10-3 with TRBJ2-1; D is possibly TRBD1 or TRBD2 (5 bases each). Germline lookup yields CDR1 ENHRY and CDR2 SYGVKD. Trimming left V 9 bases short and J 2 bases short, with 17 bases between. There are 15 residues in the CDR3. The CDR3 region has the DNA TGTGCCATTACGTATCGGGACCGTCCCTACAATGAGCAGTTCTTC. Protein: CAITYRDRPYNEQFF.